These 30 T cell receptor beta chains originate from one sample sequenced in a study of T cell repertoires in cytomegalovirus infection. TCRdb ran MiXCR on the reads and lists one entry per CDR3 protein. The sample lists roughly 760,000 distinct CDR3 sequences, approximately 34% occurring once. The sample taken for sequencing was PBMCs. The receptors here all came from a human donor in good health (CMV status not recorded). Some clones in this sample may be carry-over from other donors' samples.

The chain links TRBV28 to TRBJ2-1; the match to TRBD1 covers 9 bases. V was clipped by 5 bases and J by 4 bases; unmatched bases: 18. The CDR3 has 19 amino acids. Germline-derived CDR1 and CDR2 are MDHEN and SYDVKM. CDR3 nucleotides: TGTGCCAGCAGTCCTCCGGGACAGGGTCAGGGGGCTATATACAATGAGCAGTTCTTC. Protein: CASSPPGQGQGAIYNEQFF.

The rearrangement uses TRBV4-1 and TRBJ1-2; D ambiguous. Trimming stripped 0 bases from V and 0 bases from J, with 8 bases between. From germline, CDR1 is MGHRA and CDR2 YSYEKL. This CDR3 has 15 amino acids. This CDR3 is CASSQDGRANYGYTF. The DNA of the CDR3 is TGCGCCAGCAGCCAAGATGGTCGGGCTAACTATGGCTACACCTTC.

This clonotype came up a few times. The chain employs TRBV12-3 or TRBV12-4 and TRBJ1-1; TRBD1 is a possible D gene (6 bases). Trimming shortened V by 3 bases and J by 6 bases, and 20 bases separated the two germline ends. This CDR3 contains 16 residues. The CDR3 nucleotides read TGTGCCAGCAGTTTGTCGGGGGCAGGGACACCACCTGAAGCTTTCTTT. Amino acids: CASSLSGAGTPPEAFF.

Only a few counts were recorded for this clonotype. This chain connects TRBV19 to TRBJ2-4; 8 bases align to TRBD1. Germline lookup yields CDR1 LNHDA and CDR2 SQIVND (reference sequence). This CDR3 spans 18 amino acids. The V gene end was trimmed by 4 bases and the J gene end by 3 bases; junction bases not matched to a gene: 14. CDR3 sequence (DNA): TGTGCCAGTAGTAGGTCCGGGACAGGATTAGGGGGCAAAAACATTCAGTACTTC. Translation: CASSRSGTGLGGKNIQYF.

This sequence joins TRBV7-4 and TRBJ2-2; possible D gene TRBD2, 5 bases. Germline loops: CDR1 SGHVT, CDR2 SQSDAQ. This CDR3 contains 15 residues. V lost 5 bases and J lost 4, with 14 bases in between. CDR3 nucleotide sequence: TGTGCCAGCAGCACCGAAACTAGGTTCACCGGGGAGCTGTTTTTT. It is translated as CASSTETRFTGELFF. Combining the CDR3 with reference TRBV7-4 and TRBJ2-2 gives the whole variable domain GAGVSQSPRYKVAKRGRDVALRCDSISGHVTLYWYRQTLGQGSEVLTYSQSDAQRDKSGRPSGRFSAERPERSVSTLKIQRTEQGDSAVYLCASSTETRFTGELFFGEGSRLTVL.

The V and J genes are TRBV19 and TRBJ1-5; TRBD1 aligns across 8 bases. V lost 7 bases, J lost 7 bases, and 12 bases stayed unmatched. The CDR3 spans 15 residues. The V gene's germline CDR1 is LNHDA and CDR2 SQIVND (reference sequence). The CDR3 reads CASIMGTGPKQPQHF. The CDR3 bases are TGTGCCAGTATTATGGGGACAGGCCCCAAACAGCCCCAGCATTTT. Complete variable domain (other parts from reference TRBV19 and TRBJ1-5): DGGITQSPKYLFRKEGQNVTLSCEQNLNHDAMYWYRQDPGQGLRLIYYSQIVNDFQKGDIAEGYSVSREKKESFPLTVTSAQKNPTAFYLCASIMGTGPKQPQHFGDGTRLSIL.

Turning to this clonotype: Just one base apart from a much larger clone, this may be a read error. The rearrangement uses TRBV7-2 and TRBJ1-1; tentatively, D is TRBD1 (6 bases). Germline V CDR1 and CDR2: SGHTA, FQGNSA. This CDR3 has 15 amino acids. The CDR3 sequence: CDSSSNRVWDTEAFF. CDR3 in DNA: TGTGACAGCAGCTCTAACAGGGTTTGGGACACTGAAGCTTTCTTT. The variable domain in full, completed from reference TRBV7-2 and TRBJ1-1, reads GAGVSQSPSNKVTEKGKDVELRCDPISGHTALYWYRQSLGQGLEFLIYFQGNSAPDKSGLPSDRFSAERTGGSVSTLTIQRTQQEDSAVYLCDSSSNRVWDTEAFFGQGTRLTVV.

In its sample, this clonotype was seen many times. This sequence joins TRBV7-2 and TRBJ1-2; D is unresolved. V lost 1 base, J lost 2 bases, and 17 bases lay in between. The CDR3 totals 17 residues. Per the germline V gene, CDR1 is SGHTA and CDR2 is FQGNSA. The CDR3: CASSLVGHTTGNYGYTF. The CDR3 DNA sequence: TGTGCCAGCAGCTTAGTTGGCCACACGACGGGGAACTATGGCTACACCTTC.

This clonotype showed up many times. The V gene is TRBV11-2, the J gene TRBJ1-1; TRBD1 agrees at 8 bases. Germline lookup yields CDR1 SGHAT and CDR2 FQNNGV. With 3 bases clipped from V and 1 base from J, the junction kept 1 base outside the gene matches. CDR3 length: 14 residues. This CDR3 reads CASSFTGGNTEAFF. The CDR3 region has the DNA TGTGCCAGCAGCTTTACAGGGGGGAACACTGAAGCTTTCTTT.

The rearrangement joins TRBV18 to TRBJ2-1; possibly TRBD2 for D (5 bases). The germline V gene has CDR1 KGHSH and CDR2 LQKENI. The CDR3 runs 13 residues. Trimming took 1 base from V and 9 from J, leaving 10 bases between them. CDR3 residues: CASSPQGAVEQFF. The CDR3 nucleotides read TGTGCCAGCTCACCACAAGGAGCGGTTGAGCAGTTCTTC.

This sequence joins TRBV7-8 and TRBJ2-1, with D perhaps TRBD2 (6 bases). The germline V gene has CDR1 SGHVS and CDR2 FQNEAQ. The CDR3 runs 17 residues. Deletions cut 0 bases from V and 0 bases from J, with 12 bases between. CDR3 nucleotides: TGTGCCAGCAGCTTAGCCTTCCGGGGGAGCTCCTACAATGAGCAGTTCTTC. Translating it yields CASSLAFRGSSYNEQFF.

The chain carries TRBV7-6 and TRBJ1-5; 9 nucleotides line up with TRBD1. CDR1 and CDR2 from the germline V gene are SGHVS and FNYEAQ. The CDR3 is 15 residues long. Losses at the gene ends were 5 bases for V and 6 bases for J; bases not matched to a gene: 8. The chain's CDR3 is CASSAPGQGGQPQHF. The CDR3 nucleotides are TGTGCCAGCAGCGCCCCGGGACAGGGAGGTCAGCCCCAGCATTTT.

In its sample, this clonotype was seen once. J is TRBJ2-7 and V is TRBV10-3, with D possibly being TRBD1 or TRBD2 (6 bases each). CDR1 is ENHRY and CDR2 is SYGVKD in the germline V gene. This CDR3 is built from 20 residues. Trimming removed 6 bases at V and 3 bases at J, with 33 bases between. The CDR3 nucleotides are TGTGCCATCAGAGAATCCACCCCATTGGGGACAATTACGGACTACTACGAGCAGTACTTC. This codes for CAIRESTPLGTITDYYEQYF.

This sequence joins TRBV7-9 and TRBJ2-1; 13 bases fit TRBD2. Losses at the gene ends were 6 bases for V and 6 bases for J; bases not matched to a gene: 8. CDR1 is SEHNR, CDR2 FQNEAQ, per germline (reference sequence). The CDR3 covers 16 residues. DNA of the CDR3: TGTGCCAGCAGTTACAGCGGACTAGCGGGAGTCAATGAGCAGTTCTTC. Its protein is CASSYSGLAGVNEQFF.

The chain joins TRBV7-3 to TRBJ2-1, with 7 positions matching TRBD1. The CDR3 has 15 residues. V dropped 5 bases and J dropped 5; count of bases not matched to a gene: 9. Germline CDR1 reads SGHTA; CDR2 reads FQGTGA. CDR3 sequence (DNA): TGTGCCAGCAGCCGTCCGGGACAGCCCAACAATGAGCAGTTCTTC. It translates to CASSRPGQPNNEQFF.

This chain links TRBV28 with TRBJ1-4; TRBD1 agrees at 11 bases. Germline lookup yields CDR1 MDHEN and CDR2 SYDVKM. This CDR3 has 15 residues. V was clipped by 8 bases and J by 8 bases; unmatched bases: 10. CDR3 nucleotides: TGTGCCAGCTGCGATCCGGACAGGGGGCACGAAAAACTGTTTTTT. It codes for CASCDPDRGHEKLFF.

This clonotype was counted only a few times. V usage is TRBV11-1 and J usage is TRBJ2-7; D is uncertain. The CDR3 spans 14 residues. From germline, CDR1 is SGHAT and CDR2 FQDESV (reference sequence). Trimming pared 3 bases from V and 2 bases from J, leaving 11 bases between. For the CDR3, the DNA is TGTGCCAGCAGCTTTCCCGGCAGGACCTACGAGCAGTACTTC. Amino acid sequence: CASSFPGRTYEQYF.

Concerning this clonotype: A read error may be the cause here, since a much bigger clone is one base away. V usage is TRBV6-5 and J usage is TRBJ2-7; 9 nucleotides match TRBD1. From germline, CDR1 is MNHEY and CDR2 SVGAGI. This CDR3 comprises 13 residues. The DNA for the CDR3 is TGTGCCACCGGGAGACAGGGGGGCTACGATCAGTACTTC. Its translation: CATGRQGGYDQYF.

The rearrangement links TRBV19 to TRBJ1-2; tentative D call: TRBD1 (5 bases). The V end lost 6 bases, the J end lost 0 bases, and 5 bases lay between the germline ends. The CDR3 consists of 12 residues. Germline V gene data show CDR1 as LNHDA and CDR2 as SQIVND (reference sequence). The CDR3 sequence is CASRGPNYGYTF. In DNA, the CDR3 is TGTGCCAGTAGGGGACCTAACTATGGCTACACCTTC.

This clonotype occurred a few times. V gene TRBV7-6 combines with J gene TRBJ2-5; unclear D gene. The CDR3 length is 14 residues. The germline V gene encodes CDR1 SGHVS and CDR2 FNYEAQ. V was clipped by 1 base and J by 1 base, with 7 bases between them. CDR3 DNA: TGTGCCAGCAGCTTAGAGCCGTCCCAAGAGACCCAGTACTTC. Translated: CASSLEPSQETQYF.

This clonotype was counted between two and nine times. This chain uses TRBV5-5 with TRBJ2-2, with D perhaps assigned TRBD1 or TRBD2 (6 bases each). Per the germline V gene, CDR1 is SGHKS and CDR2 is YYEKEE (reference sequence). The V end was cut by 2 bases, the J end by 3 bases, with 11 bases between. The CDR3 is 15 amino acids. The CDR3 region is CASSFFGGHTGELFF. The CDR3 nucleotides are TGTGCCAGCAGCTTTTTTGGGGGGCACACCGGGGAGCTGTTTTTT.

The chain recombines TRBV5-8 with TRBJ1-2; no clear D. Per the germline V gene, CDR1 is SGHTS and CDR2 is YDEGEE. The CDR3 is 14 residues long. Trimming took off 0 bases at V and 4 bases at J, with 10 bases between the two ends. The CDR3 region has the DNA TGTGCCAGCAGCTTGGTGCGGGCACTCTATGGCTACACCTTC. It translates to CASSLVRALYGYTF.

This clonotype appeared a few times. The V gene is TRBV10-3, the J gene TRBJ2-7, with a weak D call TRBD1 (7 bases). Germline V gene sequence: CDR1 ENHRY, CDR2 SYGVKD. This CDR3 region has 17 residues. V lost 4 bases and J 3 bases, leaving 22 bases between the germline ends. CDR3 DNA sequence: TGTGCCATCAGTGGTCCGGCCGACAGGGAGGAAGGCTACGAGCAGTACTTC. Amino acid sequence: CAISGPADREEGYEQYF.

CDR3 region: CASSPGHQRSPLHF. DNA of the CDR3: TGTGCCAGCAGCCCGGGCCACCAGCGTTCACCCCTCCACTTT. This sequence joins TRBV12-3 or TRBV12-4 and TRBJ1-6; D gene unclear. The V gene lost 6 bases and the J gene lost 9 bases, with 15 bases spanning the gap. This CDR3 contains 14 residues.

The chain recombines TRBV12-3 or TRBV12-4 with TRBJ1-3; D not certain. Trimming pared 6 bases from V and 3 bases from J, leaving 12 bases between. The CDR3 is 14 residues long. For the CDR3, the DNA is TGTGCCAGCAGGCGGTTCCGGATTGGAAACACCATATATTTT. It specifies CASRRFRIGNTIYF.

As regards this clonotype: Sequence at one end of the junction differs from germline and may be a read error. This chain uses TRBV5-1 with TRBJ1-1; D ambiguous. CDR3 length: 14 residues. CDR1 and CDR2 (germline): SGHRS, YFSETQ. CDR3 bases: TGTGCCAGCAGCTTAGAAACGGCCAACACTGAAGCTTTCTTT. Residues: CASSLETANTEAFF.

The chain is built from TRBV28 and TRBJ2-7, with a tentative D call TRBD2 (7 bases). The CDR3 is 13 amino acids. Germline V gene data show CDR1 as MDHEN and CDR2 as SYDVKM. V was shortened by 9 bases and J by 5 bases, with 17 bases between the two germline ends. The CDR3 DNA is TGTGCCAGTATTAGGGGGGGTGTTGACGAGCAGTACTTC. Amino acid sequence: CASIRGGVDEQYF.

At least ten counts were recorded for this clonotype. The chain is built from TRBV27 and TRBJ2-1, with D possibly matching TRBD2 (6 bases). Germline V gives CDR1 MNHEY, CDR2 SMNVEV (reference sequence). V was shortened by 8 bases and J by 4 bases, with 15 bases between the two germline ends. There are 14 residues in the CDR3. The CDR3 bases are TGTGCCAGCCAATTGGCTAGCGCGTACAATGAGCAGTTCTTC. Translation gives CASQLASAYNEQFF.

The chain links TRBV15 to TRBJ1-6; 8 positions agree with TRBD1. J gave up 9 bases and V 6 bases, and 7 bases lay outside the gene matches. Germline loops: CDR1 LNHNV, CDR2 YYDKDF (reference sequence). There are 14 residues in the CDR3. The DNA of the CDR3 is TGTGCCACCAGTCCAGGGGGCAGCAGTTCACCCCTCCACTTT. It is translated as CATSPGGSSSPLHF.

V gene TRBV9 combines with J gene TRBJ1-4, with D possibly being TRBD1 (5 bases). Germline CDR1 and CDR2: SGDLS and YYNGEE. This CDR3 contains 16 residues. V gave up 0 bases and J gave up 1 base, with 10 bases separating them. The CDR3 DNA is TGTGCCAGCAGCGTAGATGGGGCAGTAACTAATGAAAAACTGTTTTTT. Protein: CASSVDGAVTNEKLFF.